This T cell receptor beta chain was identified during a study of Ad26.COV2.S vaccination and SARS-CoV-2 variants. Study-level results: Greater spike-specific TCR breadth was seen in vaccine recipients than in placebo recipients.

On this clone itself: Its antigen remains unknown.

The germline V gene has CDR1 MNHNY and CDR2 SVGAGI (reference sequence). The V segment lost 2 bases and the J segment 0 bases; nucleotides outside the gene matches: 1. The CDR3 covers 15 residues. The treatment is: roughly 20 received Ad26.COV2.S at low or high dose, single or two shots; about 5 received placebo; per-sample allocation not given. Following the first vaccine or placebo injection, samples were taken on day 63. TCRdb's copy holds only in-frame clones and misses some; the assay was immunoSEQ multiplex PCR. The sample consists of about 680,000 clones, about 89% of them appearing once. The origin of this receptor is a person between 18 and 60 years old who received the Ad26.COV2.S COVID-19 vaccine or a placebo. The sample here was peripheral blood, taken in a trial of Ad26.COV2.S vaccine versus placebo. The rearrangement joins TRBV6-6 to TRBJ1-5; 7 nucleotides match TRBD1. The DNA of the CDR3 is TGTGCCAGCAGTTACGGGACAGTTAGCAATCAGCCCCAGCATTTT. It is translated as CASSYGTVSNQPQHF.